Each of the 11 T cell receptor beta chains below was sequenced from the same sample in a study of blood T cells in healthy people across ages. It was with a sample-barcoded 5' primer and a J-beta primer mix that a second PCR of about 6 to 11 cycles was run. TCRdb passed the 5' RACE reads through MiXCR, listing each CDR3 protein once. In the table there are over a million distinct CDR3 sequences, 45% of which are singletons. Sequencing input: blood. These receptors originate from a woman in her fifties or sixties in good health.

There are a few counts of this clonotype. V and J are TRBV21-1 and TRBJ1-5. TRBV21-1 is a pseudogene. CDR3 length equals 15 residues. The CDR3 coding sequence is TGTGCCAGCAGCAAAGACTTGGCCGGCCGTCAGCCCCAGCATTTT. Translating it yields CASSKDLAGRQPQHF.

In its sample, this clonotype was seen once. The V and J genes are TRBV5-1 and TRBJ2-3; D perhaps matches TRBD1 (6 bases). Germline lookup yields CDR1 SGHRS and CDR2 YFSETQ. V lost 4 bases and J 3 bases, leaving 15 bases between the germline ends. The CDR3 contains 15 residues. CDR3 sequence: CASSNTGKGTDTQYF. CDR3 in DNA: TGCGCCAGCAGCAACACAGGGAAGGGAACAGATACGCAGTATTTT.

This clonotype came up a few times. The chain joins TRBV18 to TRBJ1-2; 11 bases map to TRBD1. V lost 3 bases and J lost 7; bases outside the gene matches: 4. CDR3 length: 14 residues. Germline lookup yields CDR1 KGHSH and CDR2 LQKENI. CDR3 bases: TGTGCCAGCTCACCGGACAGGGGGCAAAGTGGCTACACCTTC. Translation: CASSPDRGQSGYTF.

The gene calls are TRBV12-3 or TRBV12-4 and TRBJ2-1; 8 positions agree with TRBD2. The CDR3 loop spans 14 amino acids. With V trimmed by 5 bases and J by 7 bases, 7 bases remained unmatched. CDR3 in amino acids: CASSVGTSENEQFF. The CDR3 bases are TGTGCCAGCAGTGTAGGGACTAGTGAGAATGAGCAGTTCTTC.

V usage is TRBV5-1 and J usage is TRBJ2-3; D gene uncertain. The germline V gene encodes CDR1 SGHRS and CDR2 YFSETQ. The CDR3 loop spans 13 amino acids. The ends were cut back, 0 bases at V and 3 bases at J, with 5 bases in the middle. This CDR3 is CASSLERTDTQYF. The CDR3 DNA is TGCGCCAGCAGCTTGGAGAGGACAGATACGCAGTATTTT.

The chain links TRBV24-1 to TRBJ2-5, with TRBD1 matching over 10 bases. This CDR3 has 16 residues. V lost 4 bases, J lost 11 bases, and 15 bases stayed unmatched. From germline, CDR1 is KGHDR and CDR2 SFDVKD. CDR3 protein: CATSDRGQGLGNEQYF. CDR3 sequence (DNA): TGTGCCACCAGTGACCGGGGACAGGGGTTGGGCAATGAGCAGTACTTC.

This clonotype was observed many times. The chain links TRBV18 to TRBJ2-7; TRBD1 matches 7 bases. Germline V gene data show CDR1 as KGHSH and CDR2 as LQKENI. The CDR3 loop spans 15 amino acids. The ends lost 3 bases at V and 0 bases at J; junction bases unmatched: 5. The CDR3 coding sequence is TGTGCCAGCTCACCGCTGGGACAGACCTCCTACGAGCAGTACTTC. It is translated as CASSPLGQTSYEQYF.

The sample holds a few counts of this clonotype. The V and J genes are TRBV6-5 and TRBJ2-5; D is tentatively TRBD1 or TRBD2 (6 bases each). Trimming cost V 10 bases and J 2 bases, with 11 bases left between them. There are 12 residues in the CDR3. Germline CDR1 MNHEY, CDR2 SVGAGI. The CDR3 DNA follows: TGTGCCACCGGGGGCGGACAAGAGACCCAGTACTTC. It yields the protein CATGGGQETQYF.

V and J are TRBV10-3 and TRBJ2-1, with D possibly being TRBD2 (5 bases). Germline loops: CDR1 ENHRY, CDR2 SYGVKD. Deletions cut 11 bases from V and 5 bases from J, with 19 bases between. The CDR3 is 14 amino acids. Here the CDR3 reads CASRAGSEHNEQFF. Written as DNA, the CDR3 is TGTGCCTCGCGGGCCGGGTCAGAACACAATGAGCAGTTCTTC.

This clonotype was recorded once. The CDR3 loop is CASSRRQGEYEQYF. In DNA form, the CDR3 reads TGTGCCAGCAGCCGTCGACAGGGGGAATACGAGCAGTACTTC. The chain joins TRBV3-1 to TRBJ2-4, with 9 bases lining up with TRBD1. TRBJ2-7 explains the end of the DNA better; the J call may be wrong. Germline CDR1 is LGHDT and CDR2 is YNNKEL (reference sequence). This CDR3 is 14 amino acids long.

The chain is built from TRBV10-3 and TRBJ2-7; maybe TRBD1 (6 bases). This CDR3 is 13 amino acids long. Germline V gene sequence: CDR1 ENHRY, CDR2 SYGVKD. V was trimmed by 8 bases and J by 5 bases, leaving 16 bases between them. In nucleotides, the CDR3 is TGTGCCATCGGGAGTTCAGGGGCTCACGAGCAGTACTTC. Protein sequence: CAIGSSGAHEQYF.